Included here is one TCR beta chain sequence, with context. The ends lost 4 bases at V and 4 bases at J; junction bases unmatched: 4. The germline gives CDR1 SGHTA, CDR2 FQGNSA. This CDR3 is 15 amino acids long. The data were taken from a study of T cell changes during pregnancy in multiple sclerosis. Only in-frame clones appear in the TCRdb table, and some are missing; sequencing was by immunoSEQ multiplex PCR. The sample lists almost 50,000 clones; roughly 92% were seen once. This clonotype was sampled from a female donor in good health, enrolled as a control in a pregnancy study. This chain uses TRBV7-2 with TRBJ2-1; 10 bases are a match to TRBD1. The sequencing used CD4+ T cells from peripheral blood mononuclear cells, collected in the second trimester of pregnancy. CDR3: CASSSTGGIYNEQFF. CDR3 DNA: TGTGCCAGCAGCTCGACAGGGGGCATTTACAATGAGCAGTTCTTC.